These 15 T cell receptor beta chains came from one sample sequenced in a study of blood T cell repertoires in COVID-19. TCRdb keeps only in-frame clones here, not all; method: immunoSEQ multiplex PCR. The sample holds over 250,000 clones, around 90% seen once. Source material: peripheral blood. The receptors shown here come from a man aged 60-69 years who had recovered from COVID-19.

The J gene is TRBJ1-6, the V gene TRBV3-1 (or the pseudogene TRBV3-2), with TRBD1 matching over 8 bases. Losses at the gene ends were 3 bases for V and 0 bases for J; bases not matched to a gene: 4. The CDR3 runs to 17 residues. CDR1 is LGHDT and CDR2 is YNNKEL in the germline V gene (reference sequence). The DNA for the CDR3 is TGTGCCAGCAGCCACCGACAGGGGAGCTCCTATAATTCACCCCTCCACTTT. As protein: CASSHRQGSSYNSPLHF.

CDR3 sequence reads: CASSLPGQNYGYTF. The CDR3 DNA reads as TGTGCCAGCAGCCTACCGGGACAGAACTATGGCTACACCTTC. The chain recombines TRBV7-9 with TRBJ1-2, with 7 nucleotides matching TRBD1. Germline CDR1 SEHNR, CDR2 FQNEAQ (reference sequence). This CDR3 is built from 14 residues. The V gene end was trimmed by 5 bases and the J gene end by 2 bases; junction bases not matched to a gene: 5.

This clone was observed a few times. The rearrangement uses TRBV6-6 and TRBJ1-4; a weak D match, TRBD1 (5 bases). Germline loops: CDR1 MNHNY, CDR2 SVGAGI (reference sequence). The CDR3 totals 15 residues. The CDR3 DNA reads TGTGCAAGCGGGACGGTGGACGGGGGGTTGAAAAAACTGTTTTTT. Residues: CASGTVDGGLKKLFF.

The chain couples TRBV9 to TRBJ1-2; a possible D gene is TRBD1 (5 bases). The V end was cut by 0 bases, the J end by 4 bases, with 13 bases between. The CDR3 length is 15 residues. Germline V gene sequence: CDR1 SGDLS, CDR2 YYNGEE. CDR3 coding DNA: TGTGCCAGCAGCGTAGTCGGGGACGGGGGCTATGGCTACACCTTC. Protein: CASSVVGDGGYGYTF.

This clone was counted a few times. The rearrangement joins TRBV6-4 to TRBJ2-1; 10 positions agree with TRBD2. V lost 3 bases and J lost 4; bases outside the gene matches: 15. The germline V gene has CDR1 MRHNA and CDR2 SNTAGT. The CDR3 is made up of 19 amino acids. CDR3 in DNA: TGTGCCAGCAGTGAGCCTAAACACCTGCTAGCGGGGGAGTACAATGAGCAGTTCTTC. It specifies CASSEPKHLLAGEYNEQFF.

This clone was observed once. The chain links TRBV9 to TRBJ2-5; D not resolved. V was trimmed by 1 base and J by 1 base, leaving 8 bases between them. The CDR3 loop spans 14 amino acids. The germline V gene has CDR1 SGDLS and CDR2 YYNGEE. The CDR3 nucleotides are TGTGCCAGCAGCGTACGGTCTAGCCAAGAGACCCAGTACTTC. Its protein product is CASSVRSSQETQYF.

This clone appeared once. The chain recombines TRBV30 with TRBJ1-2, with a possible D match to TRBD1 (6 bases). The V gene's germline CDR1 is GTSNPN and CDR2 SVGIG (reference sequence). The CDR3 has 14 residues. Trimming pared 2 bases from V and 7 bases from J, leaving 17 bases between. The CDR3 coding sequence is TGTGCCTGGAGTATACTGGACAGTGGTTTTGGCTACACCTTC. Its translation is CAWSILDSGFGYTF.

J is TRBJ1-6 and V is TRBV7-2, with no clear D. Per the germline V gene, CDR1 is SGHTA and CDR2 is FQGNSA. Trimming took 5 bases from V and 7 from J, leaving 9 bases between them. The CDR3 spans 13 residues. The CDR3 spells CASSPGGNSPLHF. DNA of the CDR3: TGTGCCAGCAGCCCGGGTGGGAATTCACCCCTCCACTTT.

This chain connects TRBV30 to TRBJ1-1; 8 bases fit TRBD1. Germline lookup yields CDR1 GTSNPN and CDR2 SVGIG (reference sequence). This CDR3 has 15 amino acids. J lost 6 bases, V lost 7 bases, and 16 bases had no gene match. The CDR3, as DNA: TGTGCCTCCACGGAAGGGACAGGTCCGTTGTCTGAAGCTTTCTTT. It codes for CASTEGTGPLSEAFF.

The chain is built from TRBV6-6 and TRBJ1-5; no reliable D call. The germline V gene has CDR1 MNHNY and CDR2 SVGAGI (reference sequence). This CDR3 spans 14 amino acids. The ends were cut back, 2 bases at V and 5 bases at J, with 10 bases in the middle. CDR3 region: CASSYEALYQPQHF. The CDR3 DNA reads TGTGCCAGCAGTTACGAGGCCCTTTATCAGCCCCAGCATTTT.

The chain combines TRBV14 with TRBJ1-5; 7 bases fit TRBD1. Germline V gene lookup returns CDR1 SGHDN and CDR2 FVKESK. The CDR3 length is 16 residues. J gave up 5 bases and V 0 bases, and 7 bases lay outside the gene matches. The CDR3: CASSQDPRQGHQPQHF. CDR3 bases: TGTGCCAGCAGCCAAGACCCGAGACAGGGACATCAGCCCCAGCATTTT.

V and J are TRBV3-1 (or the pseudogene TRBV3-2) and TRBJ2-7; 7 bases map to TRBD1. Looked up from germline, CDR1 is LGHDT and CDR2 is YNNKEL (reference sequence). The junction had 10 bases not matched to a gene; V was cut back by 1 base and J by 1 base. The CDR3 consists of 17 residues. DNA for the CDR3: TGTGCCAGCAGCCAAGTGGTACGTGAGGGGGCATCCTACGAGCAGTACTTC. It codes for CASSQVVREGASYEQYF.

The V call is TRBV30, the J call TRBJ1-5, with 8 bases fitting TRBD1. The V and J ends lost 1 base and 6 bases, in that order; junction bases with no gene match: 8. CDR3 size: 15 residues. Germline assignment: CDR1 GTSNPN and CDR2 SVGIG (reference sequence). CDR3 DNA: TGTGCCTGGAGTGCCCGGTCAGGGGGCGGTCAGCCCCAGCATTTT. Translated, it gives CAWSARSGGGQPQHF.

The rearrangement joins TRBV28 to TRBJ1-6, with 9 bases that match TRBD1. The CDR3 runs 15 residues. V lost 6 bases, J lost 8 bases, and 8 bases stayed unmatched. Germline-derived CDR1 and CDR2 are MDHEN and SYDVKM. The DNA of the CDR3 is TGTGCCAGCAGGGCTCCGGACAGGGGTTATTCACCCCTCCACTTT. Translated: CASRAPDRGYSPLHF. Variable domain in full (rest from reference TRBV28 and TRBJ1-6): DVKVTQSSRYLVKRTGEKVFLECVQDMDHENMFWYRQDPGLGLRLIYFSYDVKMKEKGDIPEGYSVSREKKERFSLILESASTNQTSMYLCASRAPDRGYSPLHFGNGTRLTVT.

The rearrangement uses TRBV7-2 and TRBJ2-3; D ambiguous. V was pared by 5 bases and J by 0 bases, with 12 bases between. The CDR3 has 15 residues. The V gene's germline CDR1 is SGHTA and CDR2 FQGNSA. The CDR3 coding sequence is TGTGCCAGCAGCCAATTGGGCCGCAGCACAGATACGCAGTATTTT. Encoded protein: CASSQLGRSTDTQYF.